This T cell receptor (beta chain) was documented in a study of shared clonotypes between healthy human individuals. Study background: Each donor contributed plates that comprised three CD4 naive, three CD4 memory, two CD8 naive and one CD8 memory.

Original data processing: Junction-only sequences produced by ImmunoSEQ had no quality scores, so filtering differed. Repertoires were generated with immunoSEQ multiplex PCR, while TCRdb's copy carries only in-frame clones and drops some. The DNA gave D and trimming, while V, J and clone size come from that table. The profile shows millions of clones, approximately 94% of them singletons. As concerns this clone: Its antigen remains unknown.

General study points: Naive subsets usually exceeded memory subsets in estimated richness.

CD8 cells regarded as naive lacked CD45RO, were positively chosen for CCR7, and omitted terminally differentiated effector memory CD45RA+ cells. V gave up 4 bases and J gave up 5 bases; unmatched junction bases: 8. Germline CDR1 and CDR2: SGHDT and YYEEEE. This CDR3 region has 15 residues. The chain couples TRBV5-6 to TRBJ2-7; 11 bases line up with TRBD1. The specimen sequenced was naive CD8+ T cells sorted from blood. This clonotype was obtained from a man aged 18 to 35 in good health. Written as DNA, the CDR3 is TGTGCCAGCAGCGCGTCGGGACAGGGGGTCCACGAGCAGTACTTC. Translation gives CASSASGQGVHEQYF.